One sample yielded the 25 T cell receptor beta chains listed below, sequenced in a study of T cell responses to AZD1222 COVID-19 vaccine. Repertoires were generated with immunoSEQ multiplex PCR, while TCRdb's copy carries only in-frame clones and drops some. The sample has 150,000 to 200,000 clones, 85% to 95% seen once. The specimen was peripheral blood, collected on day 0 of AZD1222 vaccination. These receptor sequences come from an adult in good health.

V usage is TRBV5-6 and J usage is TRBJ2-1; D is unclear. CDR1 and CDR2 from the germline V gene are SGHDT and YYEEEE. The germline V and J ends were trimmed by 0 bases and 4 bases, with 11 bases remaining between them. CDR3 length: 15 amino acids. DNA for the CDR3: TGTGCCAGCAGCTTGGTCAGGAATGGGTACAATGAGCAGTTCTTC. Amino acid sequence: CASSLVRNGYNEQFF.

The chain couples TRBV7-9 to TRBJ2-4; 14 bases map to TRBD2. Germline lookup yields CDR1 SEHNR and CDR2 FQNEAQ (reference sequence). J was trimmed by 8 bases and V by 7 bases; bases with no gene match: 19. This CDR3 is 19 amino acids long. CDR3 amino acids: CASTPGPLTSGGAGDIQYF. The CDR3 DNA sequence: TGTGCCAGCACCCCCGGGCCCCTGACTAGCGGGGGGGCCGGGGACATTCAGTACTTC.

V usage is TRBV14 and J usage is TRBJ1-2; 7 nucleotides line up with TRBD1. The CDR3 spans 15 residues. V dropped 4 bases and J dropped 3; count of bases not matched to a gene: 8. In germline, CDR1 is SGHDN, CDR2 FVKESK. The DNA for the CDR3 is TGTGCCAGCAGCCCCGGAGGGGGCCGGGACTATGGCTACACCTTC. Protein: CASSPGGGRDYGYTF.

This clone occurred a few times. The chain couples TRBV18 to TRBJ2-7, with TRBD1 as a possible D gene (6 bases). Germline assignment: CDR1 KGHSH and CDR2 LQKENI. V was shortened by 1 base and J by 0 bases, with 13 bases between the two germline ends. The CDR3 has 16 amino acids. The CDR3 region has the DNA TGTGCCAGCTCACCACTGGACAGAGCTTACTCCTACGAGCAGTACTTC. Its protein is CASSPLDRAYSYEQYF.

The rearrangement joins TRBV6-1 to TRBJ1-4, with TRBD1 matching over 8 bases. The germline V gene encodes CDR1 MNHNS and CDR2 SASEGT. After removal of 2 bases from V and 7 bases from J, the junction contained 6 bases not matched to a gene. The CDR3 runs to 15 residues. The chain's CDR3 is CASSEPTGTGEKLFF. The CDR3 bases are TGTGCCAGCAGTGAACCGACAGGGACAGGTGAAAAACTGTTTTTT.

The genes are TRBV28 and TRBJ2-6, with 7 positions matching TRBD1. The germline CDR1 and CDR2 sequences are MDHEN and SYDVKM. The CDR3 contains 15 residues. With V trimmed by 3 bases and J by 4 bases, 3 bases remained unmatched. DNA of the CDR3: TGTGCCAGCAGTTTCCAGGGGGTCGGGGCCAACGTCCTGACTTTC. Protein: CASSFQGVGANVLTF.

The chain recombines TRBV28 with TRBJ2-1, with D possibly matching TRBD1 (5 bases). Trimming cost V 4 bases and J 1 base, with 14 bases left between them. The CDR3 is 16 residues long. Germline CDR1 is MDHEN and CDR2 is SYDVKM. Here the CDR3 DNA reads TGTGCCAGCAGTTCCCCTCCTCAGGGTTCCTACAATGAGCAGTTCTTC. Amino acids: CASSSPPQGSYNEQFF.

The V call is TRBV3-1 (or the pseudogene TRBV3-2), the J call TRBJ1-1; D call uncertain. V lost 4 bases, J lost 1 base, and 7 bases lay in between. Germline V gene lookup returns CDR1 LGHDT and CDR2 YNNKEL (reference sequence). There are 13 residues in the CDR3. The CDR3: CASSRASNTEAFF. In DNA form, the CDR3 reads TGTGCCAGCAGCCGCGCCTCGAACACTGAAGCTTTCTTT.

The chain uses TRBV2 and TRBJ1-2, with no clear D. V was cut by 6 bases and J by 8 bases, with 16 bases left in between. The CDR3 length is 13 residues. Looked up from germline, CDR1 is SNHLY and CDR2 is FYNNEI. CDR3 nucleotide sequence: TGTGCCAGCAGCGTAAAGGAAACGGGCGGCTACACCTTC. Its translation: CASSVKETGGYTF.

Only a few counts were recorded for this clone. V and J are TRBV5-6 and TRBJ1-3; D uncertain. CDR1 is SGHDT, CDR2 YYEEEE, per germline. CDR3 length: 18 amino acids. V shed 3 bases and J shed 0 bases, with 19 bases lying between them. CDR3 sequence (DNA): TGTGCCAGCAGCTCCCCGAGGACGGCGCACCCCTCTGGAAACACCATATATTTT. Protein product: CASSSPRTAHPSGNTIYF.

J is TRBJ1-1 and V is TRBV12-3 or TRBV12-4, with TRBD1 matching 10 bases. This CDR3 contains 11 residues. J gave up 10 bases and V 5 bases, and 1 base lay outside the gene matches. CDR3 DNA: TGTGCCAGCAGTGACAGGGGGCCAGCTTTCTTT. Residues: CASSDRGPAFF.

This clone was seen only once. V and J are TRBV4-2 and TRBJ2-2; 11 bases line up with TRBD2. The CDR3 totals 15 residues. Germline CDR1 and CDR2: LGHNA and YNFKEQ. With 0 bases clipped from V and 6 bases from J, the junction kept 0 bases outside the gene matches. This CDR3 reads CASSQDSGGAGELFF. The CDR3 DNA sequence: TGTGCCAGCAGCCAAGATAGCGGGGGGGCCGGGGAGCTGTTTTTT.

This rearrangement joins TRBV4-2 to TRBJ2-5, with 8 bases lining up with TRBD2. V shed 4 bases and J 3 bases; nucleotides not matched to a gene: 4. Germline values: CDR1 LGHNA, CDR2 YNFKEQ. The length of the CDR3 is 14 residues. The CDR3 sequence is CASSRAGGEETQYF. CDR3 DNA sequence: TGTGCCAGCAGCCGGGCGGGGGGAGAAGAGACCCAGTACTTC.

The chain uses TRBV19 and TRBJ1-5; D possibly corresponds to TRBD1 (6 bases). The CDR3 contains 15 residues. Germline V CDR1 and CDR2: LNHDA, SQIVND (reference sequence). Trimming took 3 bases from V and 0 from J, leaving 9 bases between them. CDR3 coding DNA: TGTGCCAGTAGTATGGCAGGGGCTAGCAATCAGCCCCAGCATTTT. It yields the protein CASSMAGASNQPQHF.

This chain joins TRBV10-2 and TRBJ1-1; 9 bases are shared with TRBD1. The CDR3 runs to 13 residues. With V trimmed by 8 bases and J by 1 base, 2 bases remained unmatched. Per germline, CDR1 WSHSY and CDR2 SAAADI. This CDR3 is CASGGQGNTEAFF. The CDR3 coding sequence is TGCGCCAGCGGGGGACAGGGGAACACTGAAGCTTTCTTT.

This clone was observed once. The chain links TRBV4-3 to TRBJ1-1; possibly TRBD1 for D (5 bases). The CDR3 loop spans 15 amino acids. The V end lost 0 bases, the J end lost 5 bases, and 13 bases lay between the germline ends. Germline V lookup: CDR1 LGHNA, CDR2 YSLEER. As DNA, the CDR3 is TGCGCCAGCAGCCAAGATCCAAGGCAGGGTACTGAAGCTTTCTTT. This sequence encodes CASSQDPRQGTEAFF.

This clone occurred once. This sequence joins TRBV11-2 and TRBJ1-2, with 10 positions matching TRBD1. The CDR3 sequence is 16 residues long. Germline loops: CDR1 SGHAT, CDR2 FQNNGV. Trimming cost V 3 bases and J 7 bases; bases outside gene matches: 11. Written as DNA, the CDR3 is TGTGCCAGCAGCTTTATGGATCGACAGGGGGCTGGTGGCTACACCTTC. This sequence encodes CASSFMDRQGAGGYTF.

This chain connects TRBV13 to TRBJ2-7, with 7 bases lining up with TRBD1. The CDR3 has 15 amino acids. After removal of 4 bases from V and 0 bases from J, the junction contained 6 bases not matched to a gene. Per germline, CDR1 PRHDT and CDR2 FYEKMQ (reference sequence). CDR3 nucleotide sequence: TGTGCCAGCAGCTCGGGACAGCCTTTCTCCTACGAGCAGTACTTC. Amino acid sequence: CASSSGQPFSYEQYF.

The rearrangement uses TRBV7-2 and TRBJ2-2; 7 bases are a match to TRBD2. The CDR3 spans 15 residues. The germline CDR1 and CDR2 sequences are SGHTA and FQGNSA. The V and J ends lost 3 bases and 7 bases, in that order; junction bases with no gene match: 8. The CDR3 DNA is TGTGCCAGCAGCTTGGGCGGGAGCCTGGACGGGGAGCTGTTTTTT. Residues: CASSLGGSLDGELFF. The full variable domain, rest sourced from reference TRBV7-2 and TRBJ2-2, is GAGVSQSPSNKVTEKGKDVELRCDPISGHTALYWYRQSLGQGLEFLIYFQGNSAPDKSGLPSDRFSAERTGGSVSTLTIQRTQQEDSAVYLCASSLGGSLDGELFFGEGSRLTVL.

V is TRBV30 and J is TRBJ2-4, with TRBD1 matching over 7 bases. Germline-derived CDR1 and CDR2 are GTSNPN and SVGIG (reference sequence). V gave up 1 base and J gave up 3 bases; unmatched junction bases: 3. This CDR3 contains 14 residues. The CDR3 DNA sequence: TGTGCCTGGAGTGAGGGGGCTAGCAAAAACATTCAGTACTTC. This gives the protein CAWSEGASKNIQYF.

The J gene is TRBJ1-3, the V gene TRBV25-1; perhaps TRBD1 as D (5 bases). V was clipped by 0 bases and J by 2 bases, with 8 bases between them. CDR1 is MGHDK, CDR2 SYGVNS, per germline. The CDR3 contains 15 residues. The CDR3 loop reads CASSEYLGAGNTIYF. The CDR3 region has the DNA TGTGCCAGCAGTGAATATCTAGGGGCTGGAAACACCATATATTTT. The entire variable domain, with the rest obtained from reference TRBV25-1 and TRBJ1-3, is as follows: EADIYQTPRYLVIGTGKKITLECSQTMGHDKMYWYQQDPGMELHLIHYSYGVNSTEKGDLSSESTVSRIRTEHFPLTLESARPSHTSQYLCASSEYLGAGNTIYFGEGSWLTVV.

The V call is TRBV7-2, the J call TRBJ2-7, with D possibly being TRBD1 (6 bases). V was shortened by 3 bases and J by 9 bases, with 18 bases between the two germline ends. The CDR3 runs 14 residues. Germline loops: CDR1 SGHTA, CDR2 FQGNSA. The CDR3 spells CASSFGRIGGVQYF. The CDR3, as DNA: TGTGCCAGCAGCTTTGGTAGAATAGGGGGAGTGCAGTACTTC.

This chain connects TRBV30 to TRBJ2-3; 9 bases align to TRBD1. CDR3 length equals 15 residues. CDR1 and CDR2 from the germline V gene are GTSNPN and SVGIG (reference sequence). V shed 4 bases, J shed 3 bases, and the junction held 8 bases outside the gene matches. CDR3 in amino acids: CAWKRGTGRTDTQYF. The DNA of the CDR3 is TGTGCCTGGAAACGAGGGACAGGGCGGACAGATACGCAGTATTTT.

CDR3 DNA: TGTGCCATCAGTCCCGAGGGGGGTCCAGCTCAGCCCCAGCATTTT. This sequence encodes CAISPEGGPAQPQHF. The chain carries TRBV10-3 and TRBJ1-5; D is possibly TRBD1 (6 bases). V was pared by 5 bases and J by 6 bases, with 17 bases between. The CDR3 sequence is 15 residues long. The germline V gene has CDR1 ENHRY and CDR2 SYGVKD.

The J gene is TRBJ1-3, the V gene TRBV7-9; 8 bases line up with TRBD1. The CDR3 consists of 17 residues. With V trimmed by 5 bases and J by 1 base, 10 bases remained unmatched. Per germline, CDR1 SEHNR and CDR2 FQNEAQ (reference sequence). CDR3 region: CASSPTGGLRSGNTIYF. The CDR3 DNA reads as TGTGCCAGCAGCCCAACAGGGGGTCTTAGGTCTGGAAACACCATATATTTT.